These 17 T cell receptor beta chains share one sample of origin, sequenced in a study of spatial heterogeneity in lung cancer (dated 2019 in TCRdb). These receptors lack a known antigen. Here is what the overall study found, with its caveats: A correlation was observed between the number of expanded intratumoral alpha and beta TCRs and the tumor nonsynonymous mutation count.

In the paper's terms, the time point label means: sample taken at primary tumor resection. The protocol used for the library was 5' RACE. The sample was run on a NextSeq 500. The public sequencing data were trimmed at Q25 with fastp and processed into clonotypes with MiXCR by TCRdb, which kept only in-frame beta chains. For every CDR3 protein sequence, its rows merge into one entry that carries the most common genes and DNA. For this sample there are 100,000 or so distinct CDR3 sequences; 3.5% to 5% appear just once. The ten largest account for around 20% of the sample. Sequenced material: lung tumor tissue, taken at surgery. These receptors all stem from a male donor with early-stage non-small cell lung cancer.

This clonotype was observed at least ten times. The V call is TRBV7-9, the J call TRBJ1-2; D gene uncertain. Germline CDR1 is SEHNR and CDR2 is FQNEAQ (reference sequence). Trimming took 1 base from V and 4 from J, leaving 13 bases between them. CDR3 size: 15 residues. This chain's CDR3 is CASSLGDRPTYGYTF. Written as DNA, the CDR3 is TGTGCCAGCAGCTTAGGTGATAGACCAACCTATGGCTACACCTTC.

This clonotype was detected many times. The rearrangement links TRBV20-1 to TRBJ2-5; 15 bases are a match to TRBD2. The CDR3 contains 14 residues. V lost 7 bases, J lost 4 bases, and 4 bases stayed unmatched. Germline V gene lookup returns CDR1 DFQATT and CDR2 SNEGSKA (reference sequence). As DNA, the CDR3 is TGCAGTGTCGGACTAGCGGGAGGGGTAGAGACCCAGTACTTC. Protein sequence: CSVGLAGGVETQYF.

This clonotype has a count of ten or more. The CDR3 reads CASSERDARGHGYTF. In DNA form, the CDR3 reads TGTGCCAGCAGTGAACGGGACGCACGGGGACATGGCTACACCTTC. The chain joins TRBV6-1 to TRBJ1-2, with D perhaps TRBD1 (5 bases). V was pared by 2 bases and J by 6 bases, with 16 bases between. The CDR3 is 15 amino acids. Per the germline V gene, CDR1 is MNHNS and CDR2 is SASEGT.

This clonotype occurred many times. The chain carries TRBV24-1 and TRBJ2-5; no clear D gene. The CDR3 contains 14 residues. Trimming pared 0 bases from V and 3 bases from J, leaving 7 bases between. Germline CDR1 and CDR2: KGHDR and SFDVKD. The CDR3 region is CATSDLSHEETQYF. The CDR3 bases are TGTGCCACCAGTGATTTGTCCCATGAAGAGACCCAGTACTTC.

As to this clonotype: A clone one base away is much larger, so this may be a read error. The chain recombines TRBV6-1 with TRBJ2-7; 15 bases align to TRBD2. CDR3 size: 18 residues. The germline V gene encodes CDR1 MNHNS and CDR2 SASEGT. V shed 6 bases and J 7 bases; nucleotides not matched to a gene: 16. CDR3 DNA sequence: TGTGCCAGCAGAAGAGGACTAGCGGGAGGGCTTCATTCTGGGGAGCAGTACTTC. It translates to CASRRGLAGGLHSGEQYF.

Within the sample, this clonotype is large. The J gene is TRBJ2-1, the V gene TRBV12-3 or TRBV12-4, with 12 nucleotides matching TRBD2. The V segment lost 2 bases and the J segment 6 bases; nucleotides outside the gene matches: 8. This CDR3 contains 17 residues. The CDR3 DNA reads as TGTGCCAGCAGTTTATGGCTAGCGGGAGGGTTTTTCAATGAGCAGTTCTTC. It encodes CASSLWLAGGFFNEQFF.

This clonotype appeared many times. The chain links TRBV11-3 to TRBJ1-1, with D uncertain. The length of the CDR3 is 14 residues. V lost 1 base, J lost 2 bases, and 8 bases lay in between. Germline CDR1 SGHNT, CDR2 YENEEA. The CDR3 is CASSLGTENTEAFF. The CDR3 DNA reads as TGTGCCAGCAGCTTAGGAACGGAAAACACTGAAGCTTTCTTT.

This clonotype was observed at least ten times. The junction differs from germline at one of its ends, possibly a read error. V is TRBV5-4 and J is TRBJ1-5; the match to TRBD1 covers 9 bases. CDR3 length: 15 residues. Germline lookup yields CDR1 SGHNT and CDR2 YYREEE (reference sequence). CDR3 nucleotide sequence: TGTGCCAGCAGTTTGGACAGGGGCCGTAGTCAGCCCCAGCATTTT. Protein sequence: CASSLDRGRSQPQHF.

This clonotype showed up many times. The chain employs TRBV6-5 and TRBJ2-3, with TRBD2 matching 8 bases. The V segment lost 10 bases and the J segment 2 bases; nucleotides outside the gene matches: 5. Germline V gives CDR1 MNHEY, CDR2 SVGAGI. The CDR3 length is 13 residues. The CDR3: CATGRGDTDTQYF. The CDR3 DNA sequence: TGTGCCACCGGGCGGGGGGACACAGATACGCAGTATTTT.

This chain uses TRBV7-9 with TRBJ1-1; D is unresolved. Trimming shortened V by 1 base and J by 2 bases, and 8 bases separated the two germline ends. This CDR3 is built from 14 residues. Germline CDR1 and CDR2: SEHNR and FQNEAQ (reference sequence). For the CDR3, the DNA is TGTGCCAGCAGCTTAGAATCCGGTAACACTGAAGCTTTCTTT. Protein: CASSLESGNTEAFF.

In its sample, this clonotype was seen many times. The gene calls are TRBV10-3 and TRBJ1-1; D is possibly TRBD1 (5 bases). With 7 bases removed from V and 2 bases from J, the gap between germline ends came to 17 bases. This CDR3 spans 15 amino acids. Germline-derived CDR1 and CDR2 are ENHRY and SYGVKD. CDR3: CAITESAGFNTEAFF. The CDR3 DNA is TGTGCCATCACGGAATCGGCAGGGTTTAACACTGAAGCTTTCTTT.

This clonotype showed up many times. This sequence joins TRBV28 and TRBJ2-2, with 12 bases that match TRBD2. CDR1 is MDHEN, CDR2 SYDVKM, per germline. The J segment lost 6 bases and the V segment lost 4 bases, leaving 3 bases of the junction unmatched. CDR3 length equals 15 residues. This CDR3 is CASSSSGRAPGELFF. CDR3 nucleotides: TGTGCCAGCAGTTCTAGCGGGAGGGCCCCCGGGGAGCTGTTTTTT.

This clonotype was picked up many times. The V and J genes are TRBV20-1 and TRBJ2-7; 8 bases agree with TRBD2. The CDR3 loop spans 14 amino acids. J lost 4 bases, V lost 3 bases, and 8 bases had no gene match. Germline loops: CDR1 DFQATT, CDR2 SNEGSKA (reference sequence). CDR3 residues: CSASFLAGDYEQYF. For the CDR3, the DNA is TGCAGTGCTAGTTTCCTAGCGGGCGATTACGAGCAGTACTTC.

This rearrangement joins TRBV4-1 to TRBJ1-1; no clear D. CDR1 and CDR2 (germline): MGHRA, YSYEKL. The CDR3 is 15 residues long. V gave up 0 bases and J gave up 3 bases, with 11 bases separating them. The chain's CDR3 is CASSQERWSDTEAFF. The CDR3 region has the DNA TGCGCCAGCAGCCAAGAAAGGTGGTCTGACACTGAAGCTTTCTTT.

This clonotype has ten or more counts. The genes are TRBV29-1 and TRBJ2-5, with D hard to call. Looked up from germline, CDR1 is SQVTM and CDR2 is ANQGSEA. This CDR3 has 15 residues. The germline V and J ends were trimmed by 4 bases and 1 base, with 16 bases remaining between them. The CDR3 spells CSVARTVYSQETQYF. The CDR3, as DNA: TGCAGCGTTGCCCGGACCGTCTACAGCCAAGAGACCCAGTACTTC.

The CDR3 reads CASSGLFGSTGELFF. The DNA for the CDR3 is TGTGCCAGCAGTGGCCTCTTCGGATCCACCGGGGAGCTGTTTTTT. The chain couples TRBV6-1 to TRBJ2-2; D gene uncertain. Between the trimmed V and J ends, which lost 4 bases and 4 bases, there was a span of 13 bases. Germline values: CDR1 MNHNS, CDR2 SASEGT. The CDR3 spans 15 residues.

This clonotype was observed many times. The chain joins TRBV4-1 to TRBJ1-1, with D possibly being TRBD1 (6 bases). Trimming stripped 0 bases from V and 3 bases from J, with 17 bases between. Germline V gene lookup returns CDR1 MGHRA and CDR2 YSYEKL. The CDR3 is 17 residues long. The CDR3 DNA sequence: TGCGCCAGCAGCCAAGAATTTGGGACATTTAAGGACACTGAAGCTTTCTTT. It translates to CASSQEFGTFKDTEAFF.